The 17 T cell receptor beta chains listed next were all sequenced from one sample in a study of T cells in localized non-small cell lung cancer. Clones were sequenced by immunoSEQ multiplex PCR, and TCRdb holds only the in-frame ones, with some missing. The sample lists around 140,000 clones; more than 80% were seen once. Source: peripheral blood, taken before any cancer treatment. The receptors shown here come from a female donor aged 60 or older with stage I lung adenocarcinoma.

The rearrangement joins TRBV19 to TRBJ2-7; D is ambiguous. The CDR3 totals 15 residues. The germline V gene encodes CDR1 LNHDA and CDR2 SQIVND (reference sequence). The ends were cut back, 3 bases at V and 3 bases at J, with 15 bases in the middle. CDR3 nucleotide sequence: TGTGCCAGTAGTATCGTCGGTGCGGCGAACTACGAGCAGTACTTC. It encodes CASSIVGAANYEQYF. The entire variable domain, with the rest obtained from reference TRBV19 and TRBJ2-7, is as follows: DGGITQSPKYLFRKEGQNVTLSCEQNLNHDAMYWYRQDPGQGLRLIYYSQIVNDFQKGDIAEGYSVSREKKESFPLTVTSAQKNPTAFYLCASSIVGAANYEQYFGPGTRLTVT.

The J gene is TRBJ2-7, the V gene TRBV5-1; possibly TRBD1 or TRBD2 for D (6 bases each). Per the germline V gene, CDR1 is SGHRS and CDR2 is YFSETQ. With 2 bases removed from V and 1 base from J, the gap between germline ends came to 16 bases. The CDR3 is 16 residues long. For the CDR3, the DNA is TGCGCCAGCAGCTTAGGGGGGTCCATCTCATCCTACGAGCAGTACTTC. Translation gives CASSLGGSISSYEQYF.

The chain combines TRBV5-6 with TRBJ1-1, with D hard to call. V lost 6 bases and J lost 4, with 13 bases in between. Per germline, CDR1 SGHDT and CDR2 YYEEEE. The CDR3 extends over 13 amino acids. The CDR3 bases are TGTGCCAGCACTCTCCAATTTACCACTGAAGCTTTCTTT. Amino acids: CASTLQFTTEAFF.

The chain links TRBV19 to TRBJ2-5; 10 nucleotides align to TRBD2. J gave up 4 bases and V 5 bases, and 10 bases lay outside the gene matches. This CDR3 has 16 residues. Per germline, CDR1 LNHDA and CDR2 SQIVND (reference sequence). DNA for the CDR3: TGTGCCAGTAGTCCGAGGACTAGCGGCAGTCGAGAGACCCAGTACTTC. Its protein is CASSPRTSGSRETQYF.

The CDR3 here is CASSYGLAGNEQYF. The CDR3, as DNA: TGTGCCAGCTCCTATGGACTAGCGGGAAACGAGCAGTACTTC. The J gene is TRBJ2-7, the V gene TRBV6-1; 12 bases match TRBD2. V lost 8 bases and J lost 5; bases outside the gene matches: 7. This CDR3 has 14 amino acids. Germline values: CDR1 MNHNS, CDR2 SASEGT.

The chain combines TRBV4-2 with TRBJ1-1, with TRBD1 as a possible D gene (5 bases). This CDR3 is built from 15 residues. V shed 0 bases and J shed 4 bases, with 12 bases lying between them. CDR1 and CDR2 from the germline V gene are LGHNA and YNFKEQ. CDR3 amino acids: CASSQEGNGGTEAFF. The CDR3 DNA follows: TGTGCCAGCAGCCAAGAAGGGAACGGGGGCACTGAAGCTTTCTTT.

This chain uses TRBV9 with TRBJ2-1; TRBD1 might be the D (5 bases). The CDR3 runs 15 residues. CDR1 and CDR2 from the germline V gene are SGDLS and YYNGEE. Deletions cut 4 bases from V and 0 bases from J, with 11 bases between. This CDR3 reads CASSSRQNSYNEQFF. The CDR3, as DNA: TGTGCCAGCAGCTCCCGACAGAACTCCTACAATGAGCAGTTCTTC.

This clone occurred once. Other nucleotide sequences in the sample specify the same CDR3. CDR3 nucleotides: TGTGCCAGCAGCCAAGGGGACAGCTCCTACGAGCAGTACTTC. This sequence encodes CASSQGDSSYEQYF. The chain joins TRBV4-2 to TRBJ2-7; 7 bases are shared with TRBD1. Trimming removed 1 base from V and 0 bases from J; junction bases left unmatched: 0. Germline CDR1 LGHNA, CDR2 YNFKEQ. This CDR3 is 14 amino acids long.

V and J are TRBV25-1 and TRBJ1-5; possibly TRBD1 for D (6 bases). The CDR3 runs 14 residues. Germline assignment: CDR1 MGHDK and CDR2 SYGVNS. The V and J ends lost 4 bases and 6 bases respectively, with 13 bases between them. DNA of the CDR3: TGTGCCAGCAGTGCAAATACAGGGCTTCAGCCCCAGCATTTT. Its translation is CASSANTGLQPQHF.

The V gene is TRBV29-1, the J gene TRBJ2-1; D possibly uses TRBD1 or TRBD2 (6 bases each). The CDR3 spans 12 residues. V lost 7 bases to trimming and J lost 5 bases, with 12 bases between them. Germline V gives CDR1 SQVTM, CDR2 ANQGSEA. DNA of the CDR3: TGCAGCGCTGGGGGCGGGAACAATGAGCAGTTCTTC. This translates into CSAGGGNNEQFF.

CDR3 region: CASSSGQGTSSNQPQHF. The CDR3 bases are TGTGCCAGCAGCTCTGGACAGGGGACGAGTAGCAATCAGCCCCAGCATTTT. This chain connects TRBV7-9 to TRBJ1-5; 9 positions agree with TRBD1. This CDR3 is built from 17 residues. CDR1 is SEHNR and CDR2 is FQNEAQ in the germline V gene (reference sequence). V shed 4 bases, J shed 0 bases, and the junction held 7 bases outside the gene matches.

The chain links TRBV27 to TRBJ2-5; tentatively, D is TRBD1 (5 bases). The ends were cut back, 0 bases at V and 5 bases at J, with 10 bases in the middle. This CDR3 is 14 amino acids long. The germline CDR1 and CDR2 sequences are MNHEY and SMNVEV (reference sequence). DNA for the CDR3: TGTGCCAGCAGTTTATCAGGGGCTAGGGAGACCCAGTACTTC. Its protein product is CASSLSGARETQYF.

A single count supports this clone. For the CDR3, the DNA is TGTGCCAGCAGCTTGAGGGCTTCCGGCGAGCAGTACTTC. It specifies CASSLRASGEQYF. V and J are TRBV7-2 and TRBJ2-7; TRBD2 might be the D (5 bases). The V and J ends lost 3 bases and 6 bases respectively, with 12 bases between them. The CDR3 is 13 residues long. Germline V gene lookup returns CDR1 SGHTA and CDR2 FQGNSA. Looking up the rest from reference TRBV7-2 and TRBJ2-7 gives the full variable domain: GAGVSQSPSNKVTEKGKDVELRCDPISGHTALYWYRQSLGQGLEFLIYFQGNSAPDKSGLPSDRFSAERTGGSVSTLTIQRTQQEDSAVYLCASSLRASGEQYFGPGTRLTVT.

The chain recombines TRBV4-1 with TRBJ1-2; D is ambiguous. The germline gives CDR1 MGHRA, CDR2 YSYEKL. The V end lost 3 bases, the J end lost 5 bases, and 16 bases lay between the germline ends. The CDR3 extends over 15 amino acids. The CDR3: CASSQPGRGSYGYTF. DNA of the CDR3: TGCGCCAGCAGCCAGCCCGGTCGAGGGAGTTATGGCTACACCTTC.

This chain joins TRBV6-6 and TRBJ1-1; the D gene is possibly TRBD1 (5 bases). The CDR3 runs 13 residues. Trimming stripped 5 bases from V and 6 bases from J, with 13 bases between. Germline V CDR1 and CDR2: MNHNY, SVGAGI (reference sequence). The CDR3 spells CASSRRGVPEAFF. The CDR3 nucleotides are TGTGCCAGCAGTCGCCGGGGGGTACCTGAAGCTTTCTTT.

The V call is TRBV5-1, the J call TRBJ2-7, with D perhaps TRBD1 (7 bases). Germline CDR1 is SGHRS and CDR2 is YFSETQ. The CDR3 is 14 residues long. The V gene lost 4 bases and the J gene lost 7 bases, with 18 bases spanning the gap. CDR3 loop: CASSPGDSSREQYF. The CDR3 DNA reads TGCGCCAGCAGCCCGGGGGACAGCTCCAGGGAGCAGTACTTC.

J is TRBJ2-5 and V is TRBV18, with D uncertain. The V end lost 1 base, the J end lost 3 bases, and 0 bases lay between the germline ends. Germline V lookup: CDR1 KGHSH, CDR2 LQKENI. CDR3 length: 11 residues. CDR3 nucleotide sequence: TGTGCCAGCTCACCACAAGAGACCCAGTACTTC. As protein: CASSPQETQYF.